These T cell receptor beta chains were read from a single sample in a study of cytomegalovirus exposure and HLA in healthy donors. Generated by immunoSEQ multiplex PCR, the TCRdb table keeps only in-frame clones and is missing some. Here the sample spans about 210,000 clones, roughly 80% being singletons. Material: PBMCs. These receptors all stem from a man aged 35-49 years in good health and CMV-seropositive. Each CDR3 is given with its conserved first and last residue. Each record gives: CDR3 protein, J gene, CDR3 length, V gene.

cdr3_aa: CASSQGGEGNIQYF
j_call: TRBJ2-4
cdr3_length: 14
v_call: TRBV4-1

cdr3_aa: CASVPDAGNTIYF
j_call: TRBJ1-3
cdr3_length: 13
v_call: TRBV2

cdr3_aa: CASSLSAGQKETQYF
j_call: TRBJ2-5
cdr3_length: 15
v_call: TRBV7-3

cdr3_aa: CASSLTGQGDYGYTF
j_call: TRBJ1-2
cdr3_length: 15
v_call: TRBV7-3

cdr3_aa: CASRETGGWTEAFF
j_call: TRBJ1-1
cdr3_length: 14
v_call: TRBV7-9

cdr3_aa: CASSSSGGWVGYTF
j_call: TRBJ1-2
cdr3_length: 14
v_call: TRBV7-9

cdr3_aa: CASSLAVGAGQETQYF
j_call: TRBJ2-5
cdr3_length: 16
v_call: TRBV7-3

cdr3_aa: CASSPGQFPSTDTQYF
j_call: TRBJ2-3
cdr3_length: 16
v_call: TRBV4-1

cdr3_aa: CASSSGTGRQYF
j_call: TRBJ2-7
cdr3_length: 12
v_call: TRBV6-6

cdr3_aa: CAWEGGMNTEAFF
j_call: TRBJ1-1
cdr3_length: 13
v_call: TRBV30

cdr3_aa: CASSAGTSGSIGEQFF
j_call: TRBJ2-1
cdr3_length: 16
v_call: TRBV10-1

cdr3_aa: CASSLGQGPQNIQYF
j_call: TRBJ2-4
cdr3_length: 15
v_call: TRBV7-2

cdr3_aa: CASSPGDNSGNTIYF
j_call: TRBJ1-3
cdr3_length: 15
v_call: TRBV9

cdr3_aa: CASSLSGDSYEQYF
j_call: TRBJ2-7
cdr3_length: 14
v_call: TRBV5-1

cdr3_aa: CSSSLDRYEQYF
j_call: TRBJ2-7
cdr3_length: 12
v_call: TRBV7-9

cdr3_aa: CASSLEGGRPNQQFF
j_call: TRBJ2-1
cdr3_length: 15
v_call: TRBV7-9

cdr3_aa: CASSMGGHTEAFF
j_call: TRBJ1-1
cdr3_length: 13
v_call: TRBV19